These T cell receptor beta chains were read from a single sample in a study of control samples from healthy donors and cancer patients. The method was immunoSEQ multiplex PCR; TCRdb's version includes in-frame clones alone and lacks a portion of them. Of 150,000 to 190,000 clones listed, roughly 93% are singletons. The specimen sequenced was blood. The receptors stem from a man in his fifties or sixties in good health. Each CDR3 is given with its conserved first and last residue. D genes are given only for firm matches. The size of a clone is reported for some rows only, either as once, few or many, or as a class for expanded clones.

j_call d_call v_call clone_size cdr3_aa cdr3_nt
TRBJ2-7 TRBD1 TRBV10-1 few CATGDSTYEQYF TGCGCCACCGGGGACAGCACCTACGAGCAGTACTTC
TRBJ1-6 . TRBV19 . CASSIGIQGVDSPLHF TGTGCCAGTAGTATCGGTATACAGGGTGTTGATTCACCCCTCCACTTT
TRBJ1-2 . TRBV30 once CAWKRQLGDYGYTF TGTGCCTGGAAGCGACAGCTCGGGGATTATGGCTACACCTTC
TRBJ1-3 . TRBV19 . CASRSQSSGNTIYF TGTGCCAGTAGAAGTCAGAGCTCTGGAAACACCATATATTTT
TRBJ2-1 TRBD2 TRBV15 few CATSREGTSGYNEQFF TGTGCCACCAGCAGAGAAGGGACTAGCGGTTACAATGAGCAGTTCTTC
TRBJ1-2 TRBD1 TRBV7-3 . CASSLTGGDGYGYTF TGTGCCAGCAGCCTCACAGGGGGCGACGGCTATGGCTACACCTTC
TRBJ2-3 . TRBV12-3/TRBV12-4 . CASSPGGAKAQYF TGTGCCAGCAGTCCCGGAGGCGCGAAGGCGCAGTATTTT
TRBJ1-1 . TRBV5-1 . CASSEGLLNTEAFF TGCGCCAGCAGCGAGGGACTGCTGAACACTGAAGCTTTCTTT
TRBJ1-5 TRBD1 TRBV28 . CASRGRRDRVRSNQPQHF TGTGCCAGCAGAGGGAGGCGGGACAGGGTAAGGAGCAATCAGCCCCAGCATTTT
TRBJ1-2 TRBD1 TRBV7-2 . CASSLGGDRGSGYTF TGTGCCAGCAGCTTAGGGGGAGACAGGGGAAGTGGCTACACCTTC
TRBJ2-3 TRBD2 TRBV27 . CASSIALAGEDTQYF TGTGCCAGCAGTATAGCGCTAGCGGGAGAAGATACGCAGTATTTT
TRBJ1-2 . TRBV9 . CASSPRGGLNYGYTF TGTGCCAGCAGCCCCCGTGGGGGGCTGAACTATGGCTACACCTTC
TRBJ2-7 . TRBV28 once CASRTRYEQYF TGTGCCAGCAGAACAAGGTACGAGCAGTACTTC
TRBJ2-3 TRBD2 TRBV19 . CASSEGGGRADTQYF TGTGCCAGTAGTGAGGGTGGCGGGAGGGCAGATACGCAGTATTTT
TRBJ1-4 . TRBV7-2 . CASSLDGGAEKLFF TGTGCCAGCAGCTTAGATGGAGGGGCTGAAAAACTGTTTTTT
TRBJ1-6 TRBD1 TRBV20-1 . CSASKTGVGSPLHF TGCAGTGCTAGTAAGACAGGGGTGGGTTCACCCCTCCACTTT
TRBJ2-7 . TRBV6-1 . CASSEAGVELYEQYF TGTGCCAGCAGTGAAGCAGGGGTCGAGCTCTACGAGCAGTACTTC
TRBJ1-4 TRBD1 TRBV11-2 . CASSPGQRDEKLFF TGTGCCAGCAGCCCGGGACAGCGTGATGAAAAACTGTTTTTT